This TCR beta chain was documented in a study of T cell responses to AZD1222 COVID-19 vaccine. Study-level points and caveats: Among vaccine-associated CD4 TCRs, coverage spanned spike, with dominance at 160-218 and 743-854. Repertoire sampling occurred only after the peak T cell response. The study found Spike-specific TCR breadth and depth rose after two AZD1222 doses. Donors were chiefly white British, with a greater number of females, and clonal diversity was perhaps underestimated.

Points on this clone: No antigen is known for it.

Using immunoSEQ multiplex PCR, the repertoire was profiled, and TCRdb retains in-frame clones only, with some absent. The data contain about 80,000 clones, approximately 83% of them singletons. In germline, CDR1 is SEHNR, CDR2 FQNEAQ (reference sequence). This CDR3 spans 15 amino acids. With 4 bases clipped from V and 2 bases from J, the junction kept 7 bases outside the gene matches. The chain is built from TRBV7-9 and TRBJ1-2, with 7 nucleotides matching TRBD1. The sequence derives from an adult who received the AZD1222 COVID-19 vaccine. The specimen comprised peripheral blood, sampled 28 days after the second AZD1222 dose. DNA of the CDR3: TGTGCCAGCAGCTCAGGGGGACAGAGAAACTATGGCTACACCTTC. It codes for CASSSGGQRNYGYTF.